This T cell receptor (beta chain) is drawn from a study of chemoradiotherapy in HPV16-positive cancers. Overall study: A couple of HPV16-positive patients' cells yielded candidate HPV-specific clones and common motifs.

The CDR3 is made up of 13 amino acids. V was trimmed by 5 bases and J by 5 bases, leaving 12 bases between them. Germline values: CDR1 MNHEY, CDR2 SVGAGI. Comments on this clone: The antigen remains unidentified.

Regarding the study as a whole: Non-HPV-specific T cells did not expand in tumors during treatment, whereas candidate HPV-specific clones and E7-related motifs did.

Data came from immunoSEQ multiplex PCR; TCRdb stores just in-frame clones and leaves some out. The sample shows about 11,000 clones, around 80% of them seen only once. The chain recombines TRBV6-5 with TRBJ2-5; TRBD2 might be the D (7 bases). This clonotype originated in a human donor with HPV-associated anogenital cancer. Sample collection was performed from a patient who underwent chemoradiotherapy. CDR3 coding DNA: TGTGCCAGCAGTACGGGGGGCCGGGAGACCCAGTACTTC. Its translation: CASSTGGRETQYF.